The present T cell receptor (beta chain) was sequenced within a study of cytomegalovirus exposure and HLA in healthy donors. Study results and caveats: Later on, analysis showed that most CMV-associated TCR beta chains appeared to be HLA-restricted. In a later analysis, HLA-associated TCR beta chains were more clonally expanded than equally common others.

This clone was observed a few times. Its antigen is currently unknown. The V and J ends lost 7 bases and 7 bases respectively, with 8 bases between them. The germline gives CDR1 MNHNY, CDR2 SVGAGI (reference sequence). The CDR3 sequence is 11 residues long. Vbeta (60) and Jbeta (13) primers were used in the PCR. Produced via immunoSEQ multiplex PCR; TCRdb's table is partial and in-frame only. The repertoire includes 140,000 to 150,000 clones, 70% of them detected once, and 2.1% sits in the top ten. Sequenced input: PBMCs. The V and J genes are TRBV6-6 and TRBJ2-1; D is possibly TRBD1 (6 bases). This receptor was obtained from a woman in her sixties or seventies in good health and CMV-seropositive. The CDR3 DNA reads TGTGCCAGCATAAGGGGGAATGAGCAGTTCTTC. Amino acid sequence: CASIRGNEQFF.